The clone carrying this T cell receptor beta chain was seen a single time. Its antigen is not identified. The protocol was immunoSEQ multiplex PCR, while the TCRdb copy is restricted to in-frame clones and leaves out a portion. This sample has more than 110,000 clones, with around 93% found just once. The CDR3 runs 14 residues. V was clipped by 0 bases and J by 4 bases, with 4 bases between them. In germline, CDR1 is SGHTA, CDR2 FQGTGA. These data originate in a study of T cell responses to AZD1222 COVID-19 vaccine. Points from the study as a whole: The breadth and depth of Spike-specific TCRs increased once two AZD1222 doses had been given. Among vaccine-associated CD4 TCRs, coverage spanned spike, with dominance at 160-218 and 743-854. Repertoires were obtained only post-peak T cell response.

The chain couples TRBV7-3 to TRBJ1-6; D is uncertain. This clonotype originated in an adult in good health. The input for sequencing was peripheral blood, taken on day 0 of AZD1222 vaccination. The CDR3, as DNA: TGTGCCAGCAGCTTAACGGGGTATAATTCACCCCTCCACTTT. Its protein product is CASSLTGYNSPLHF.